This record concerns one T cell receptor (beta chain) sequence. The record originates from a study of blood T cell repertoires in COVID-19. Study as a whole: Acute and convalescent COVID-19 samples came from the United States, Italy and Spain. T cells, B-cell-depleted T cells, or PBMCs supplied cDNA or gDNA.

The CDR3 length is 16 residues. From germline, CDR1 is SEHNR and CDR2 FQNEAQ (reference sequence). V lost 2 bases and J lost 4; bases outside the gene matches: 9. Source study methods: Cell counts per sample came from amplifying reference gene primers. Sequencing used immunoSEQ multiplex PCR; TCRdb keeps in-frame clones, though not all of them. The DNA gave D and trimming, while V, J and clone size come from that table. The sample has about 280,000 clones, 85% seen once. Sequencing was done on a sample of peripheral blood. This sequence joins TRBV7-9 and TRBJ2-7, with 9 bases identical to TRBD2. The source of this sequence is a human donor in a cohort sampled during active COVID-19. DNA of the CDR3: TGTGCCAGCAGCTTATACGTAGGACTAGCGCAGTACGAGCAGTACTTC. Amino acids: CASSLYVGLAQYEQYF.